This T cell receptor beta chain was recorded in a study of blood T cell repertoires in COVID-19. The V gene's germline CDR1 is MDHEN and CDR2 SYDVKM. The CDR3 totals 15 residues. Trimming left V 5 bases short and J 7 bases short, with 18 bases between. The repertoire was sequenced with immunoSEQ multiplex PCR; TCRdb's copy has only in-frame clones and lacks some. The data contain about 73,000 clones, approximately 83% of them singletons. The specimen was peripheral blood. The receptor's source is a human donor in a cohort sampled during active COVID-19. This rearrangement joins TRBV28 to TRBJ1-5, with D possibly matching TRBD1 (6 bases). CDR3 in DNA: TGTGCCAGCAGTCCCGGGGAGGGGGGCAGACAGCCCCAGCATTTT. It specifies CASSPGEGGRQPQHF.